This TCR beta chain was captured in a study of shared clonotypes between healthy human individuals. In the study's own analysis: For the immunoSEQ data, sequences were junction-only without quality scores, so filtering differed. The repertoire was sequenced with immunoSEQ multiplex PCR; TCRdb's copy has only in-frame clones and lacks some. Clone size and the V and J calls come from that table; the DNA yielded D and trimming. The sample holds over 2,000,000 clones, around 95% seen once. This clone was counted once. In the naive CD8 group, cells lacked CD45RO and were positively selected for CCR7, so terminally differentiated effector memory CD45RA+ cells were left out. The TCR comes from a man between 18 and 35 years old in good health. Some clones in this sample may be carry-over from other donors' samples. The specimen was naive CD8+ T cells from PBMCs.

CDR3 sequence: CASSLRDRGSYEQYF. CDR3 nucleotides: TGCGCCAGCAGCTTAAGAGACAGGGGATCCTACGAGCAGTACTTC. The chain recombines TRBV5-1 with TRBJ2-7; 8 nucleotides line up with TRBD1. The length of the CDR3 is 15 residues. Per the germline V gene, CDR1 is SGHRS and CDR2 is YFSETQ. V lost 2 bases, J lost 1 base, and 5 bases stayed unmatched.